What follows are 15 T cell receptor beta chains derived from one specimen sequenced in a study of blood T cells in healthy people across ages. Through a sample-barcoded 5' primer and a J-beta primer mix, a second PCR was run for roughly 7 to 11 cycles. TCRdb fed the 5' RACE reads into MiXCR, producing one record per CDR3 protein. The data hold fewer than 2,000,000 distinct CDR3 sequences, with approximately 32% observed a single time. What was sequenced was blood. The receptor set was obtained from a woman in her twenties or thirties in good health.

The chain has TRBV20-1 and TRBJ2-7; 7 bases line up with TRBD2. Near its end, the DNA agrees better with TRBJ2-5, so the J call may be wrong. Per germline, CDR1 DFQATT and CDR2 SNEGSKA (reference sequence). The CDR3 totals 15 residues. The CDR3 DNA sequence: TGCAGTGCTACGTCGGGAGGCGTTTTGGTAGAGACCCAGTACTTC. Protein product: CSATSGGVLVETQYF.

This chain connects TRBV3-1 to TRBJ2-5; 9 bases are a match to TRBD2. CDR1 is LGHDT, CDR2 YNNKEL, per germline (reference sequence). CDR3 length: 17 amino acids. The junction had 10 bases not matched to a gene; V was cut back by 4 bases and J by 1 base. CDR3 DNA: TGTGCCAGCAGCCCTCTTGTTAGCGGGGGACCCCAAGAGACCCAGTACTTC. This sequence encodes CASSPLVSGGPQETQYF.

The rearrangement uses TRBV4-1 and TRBJ1-2, with 7 bases that match TRBD1. Germline V gene data show CDR1 as MGHRA and CDR2 as YSYEKL. This CDR3 comprises 15 residues. V dropped 1 base and J dropped 1; count of bases not matched to a gene: 3. The CDR3, as DNA: TGCGCCAGCAGCCAAGTGGGACAGTTTAACTATGGCTACACCTTC. This translates into CASSQVGQFNYGYTF.

This clonotype turned up a few times. The DNA is omitted, as the CDR3 cannot be located on it reliably, and the CDR3 follows TCRdb's listing. The chain joins TRBV28 to TRBJ2-1; the DNA was not used to check the table's D call, TRBD1. The length of the CDR3 is 15 amino acids, counting both ends. Germline-derived CDR1 and CDR2 are MDHEN and SYDVKM. CDR3 region: CASSLVGAGTQELFF.

This clonotype has just a few counts. This rearrangement joins TRBV6-2 or TRBV6-3 to TRBJ1-2; D gene unclear. CDR1 is MNHEY, CDR2 SVGEGT, per germline. V dropped 6 bases and J dropped 9 bases, with 17 bases sitting between them. The CDR3 is 13 residues long. The CDR3: CASSLEKDSRYTF. CDR3 DNA: TGTGCCAGCAGCCTCGAGAAGGATTCGCGCTACACCTTC.

The chain employs TRBV19 and TRBJ2-1; no reliable D call. Germline lookup yields CDR1 LNHDA and CDR2 SQIVND (reference sequence). Trimming removed 3 bases from V and 6 bases from J, with 9 bases in between. There are 13 residues in the CDR3. The CDR3 nucleotides are TGTGCCAGTAGTATTGCCGACGGCAATGAGCAGTTCTTC. Protein sequence: CASSIADGNEQFF.

This clonotype was seen many times. This rearrangement joins TRBV20-1 to TRBJ1-2; the D gene is possibly TRBD1 (6 bases). Per the germline V gene, CDR1 is DFQATT and CDR2 is SNEGSKA (reference sequence). Deletions cut 5 bases from V and 5 bases from J, with 24 bases between. The length of the CDR3 is 16 residues. The CDR3 region is CSASPTTGRNPYGYTF. The CDR3 DNA reads TGCAGTGCTTCCCCCACAACAGGGCGCAACCCTTATGGCTACACCTTC.

The chain couples TRBV4-1 to TRBJ2-1, with 10 bases fitting TRBD1. The CDR3 runs 15 residues. The V gene's germline CDR1 is MGHRA and CDR2 YSYEKL. With 3 bases clipped from V and 6 bases from J, the junction kept 5 bases outside the gene matches. The CDR3 sequence is CASSHPGQGTNEQFF. Here the CDR3 DNA reads TGCGCCAGCAGCCATCCGGGACAGGGGACCAATGAGCAGTTCTTC.

The chain employs TRBV15 and TRBJ2-1; 9 nucleotides match TRBD2. From germline, CDR1 is LNHNV and CDR2 YYDKDF (reference sequence). The CDR3 sequence is 18 residues long. Losses at the gene ends were 3 bases for V and 4 bases for J; bases not matched to a gene: 13. The CDR3 protein is CATSSGFLTSGNYNEQFF. The CDR3 DNA reads TGTGCCACCAGCAGTGGGTTTTTGACTAGCGGCAATTACAATGAGCAGTTCTTC.

The V gene is TRBV9, the J gene TRBJ2-5; D not resolved. Germline CDR1 reads SGDLS; CDR2 reads YYNGEE. Trimming shortened V by 0 bases and J by 4 bases, and 7 bases separated the two germline ends. The CDR3 runs 13 residues. The CDR3 protein is CASSVDLGETQYF. Written as DNA, the CDR3 is TGTGCCAGCAGCGTAGATCTGGGAGAGACCCAGTACTTC.

The chain uses TRBV7-3 and TRBJ1-2; no firm D call. The CDR3 spans 14 residues. V dropped 5 bases and J dropped 6 bases, with 16 bases sitting between them. Germline CDR1 and CDR2: SGHTA and FQGTGA. The CDR3 here is CASSLVAGPNGYTF. CDR3 DNA: TGTGCCAGCAGCCTCGTGGCAGGTCCTAATGGCTACACCTTC.

The sample holds many counts of this clonotype. The gene calls are TRBV7-3 and TRBJ2-7, with 7 positions matching TRBD1. Germline lookup yields CDR1 SGHTA and CDR2 FQGTGA. V was pared by 2 bases and J by 0 bases, with 1 base of the junction left unmatched. This CDR3 comprises 14 residues. CDR3 coding DNA: TGTGCCAGCAGCTTACGACAGGGCTCCTACGAGCAGTACTTC. As protein: CASSLRQGSYEQYF.

This clonotype has a count of ten or more. The CDR3 region has the DNA TGTGCCAGCAGCTATAACCGGGAGAGGGTCGAGCAGTACTTC. It translates to CASSYNRERVEQYF. The rearrangement joins TRBV5-5 to TRBJ2-7, with a tentative D call TRBD2 (6 bases). Germline CDR1 reads SGHKS; CDR2 reads YYEKEE (reference sequence). This CDR3 comprises 14 residues. V lost 3 bases and J 6 bases, leaving 16 bases between the germline ends.

This chain joins TRBV7-3 and TRBJ1-2, with TRBD1 identical over 12 bases. Germline V CDR1 and CDR2: SGHTA, FQGTGA. Losses at the gene ends were 1 base for V and 1 base for J; bases not matched to a gene: 4. The CDR3 runs 17 residues. CDR3 loop: CASSLMGQGASNYGYTF. DNA of the CDR3: TGTGCCAGCAGCTTAATGGGACAGGGGGCAAGTAACTATGGCTACACCTTC.

The sample holds a few counts of this clonotype. This chain joins TRBV10-1 and TRBJ2-7, with TRBD2 matching over 10 bases. The CDR3 runs to 15 residues. V shed 3 bases and J 5 bases; nucleotides not matched to a gene: 7. Germline lookup yields CDR1 WNHNN and CDR2 SYGVQD (reference sequence). The CDR3 sequence: CASSEGGTSDHEQYF. CDR3 nucleotides: TGCGCCAGCAGTGAAGGAGGGACTAGCGACCACGAGCAGTACTTC.